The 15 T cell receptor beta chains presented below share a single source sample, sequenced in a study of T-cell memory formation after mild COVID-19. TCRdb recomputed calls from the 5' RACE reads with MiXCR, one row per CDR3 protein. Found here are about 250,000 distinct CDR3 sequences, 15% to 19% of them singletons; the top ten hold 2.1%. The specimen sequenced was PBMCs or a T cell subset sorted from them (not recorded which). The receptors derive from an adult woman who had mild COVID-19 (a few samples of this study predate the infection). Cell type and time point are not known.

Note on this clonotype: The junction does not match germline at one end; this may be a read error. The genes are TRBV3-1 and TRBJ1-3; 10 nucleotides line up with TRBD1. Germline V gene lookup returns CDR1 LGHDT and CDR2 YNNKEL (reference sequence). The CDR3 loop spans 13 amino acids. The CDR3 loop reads CASSLRQGATLNF. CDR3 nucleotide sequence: TGTGCCAGCAGCCTCCGACAGGGGGCGACACTTAATTTT.

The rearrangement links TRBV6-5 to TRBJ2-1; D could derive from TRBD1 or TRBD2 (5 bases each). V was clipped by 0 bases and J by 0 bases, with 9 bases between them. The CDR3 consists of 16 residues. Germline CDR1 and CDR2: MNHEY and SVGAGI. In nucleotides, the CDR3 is TGTGCCAGCAGTTACTCCGGGGCCTCCTCCTACAATGAGCAGTTCTTC. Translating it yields CASSYSGASSYNEQFF.

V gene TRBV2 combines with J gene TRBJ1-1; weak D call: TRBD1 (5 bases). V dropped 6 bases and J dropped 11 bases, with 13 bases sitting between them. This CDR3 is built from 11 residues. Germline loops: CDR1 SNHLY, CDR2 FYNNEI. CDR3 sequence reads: CASRGMGVAFF. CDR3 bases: TGTGCCAGCAGGGGAATGGGGGTGGCTTTCTTT.

The CDR3 DNA reads as TGTGCCAGCAGCCCTCAGCGGGGGCCCGCCAATGAGCAGTTCTTC. Its translation is CASSPQRGPANEQFF. The gene calls are TRBV7-7 and TRBJ2-1, with 8 bases matching TRBD2. The length of the CDR3 is 15 residues. Losses at the gene ends were 5 bases for V and 6 bases for J; bases not matched to a gene: 9. The germline V gene encodes CDR1 SSHAT and CDR2 FNYEAQ (reference sequence).

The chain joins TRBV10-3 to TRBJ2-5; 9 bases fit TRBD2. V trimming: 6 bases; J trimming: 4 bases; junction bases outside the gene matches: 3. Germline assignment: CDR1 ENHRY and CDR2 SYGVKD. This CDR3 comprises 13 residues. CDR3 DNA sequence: TGTGCCATCAGCGTAGCGGGAGTAGAGACCCAGTACTTC. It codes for CAISVAGVETQYF.

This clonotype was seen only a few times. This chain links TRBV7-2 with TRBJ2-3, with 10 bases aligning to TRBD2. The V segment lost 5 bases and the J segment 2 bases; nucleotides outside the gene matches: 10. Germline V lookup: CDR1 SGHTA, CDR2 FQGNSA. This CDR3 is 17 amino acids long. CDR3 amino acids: CASSPRRSGGATDTQYF. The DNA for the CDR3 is TGTGCCAGCAGCCCTCGGAGGAGCGGGGGGGCCACAGATACGCAGTATTTT.

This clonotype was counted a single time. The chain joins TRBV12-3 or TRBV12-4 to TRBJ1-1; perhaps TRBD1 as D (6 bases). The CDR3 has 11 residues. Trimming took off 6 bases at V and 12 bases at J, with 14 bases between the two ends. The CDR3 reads CASSYAGAPFF. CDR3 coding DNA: TGTGCCAGCAGCTACGCGGGGGCTCCTTTCTTT.

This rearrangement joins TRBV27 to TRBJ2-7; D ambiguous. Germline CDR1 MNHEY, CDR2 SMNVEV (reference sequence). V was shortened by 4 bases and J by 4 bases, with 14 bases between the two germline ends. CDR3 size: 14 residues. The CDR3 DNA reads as TGTGCCAGCAGTTCAAGGTTTGGGAAATACGAGCAGTACTTC. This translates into CASSSRFGKYEQYF.

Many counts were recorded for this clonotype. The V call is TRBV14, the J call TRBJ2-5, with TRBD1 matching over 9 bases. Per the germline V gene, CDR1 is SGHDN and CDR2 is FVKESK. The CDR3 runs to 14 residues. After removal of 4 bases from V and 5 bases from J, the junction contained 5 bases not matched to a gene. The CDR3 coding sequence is TGTGCCAGCAGCCGAAACAGGGGGCAGGAGACCCAGTACTTC. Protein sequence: CASSRNRGQETQYF.

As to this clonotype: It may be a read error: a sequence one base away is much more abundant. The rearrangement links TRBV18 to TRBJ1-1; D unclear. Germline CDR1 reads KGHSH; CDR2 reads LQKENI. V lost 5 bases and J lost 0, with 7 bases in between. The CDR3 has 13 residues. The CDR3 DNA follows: TGTGCCAGCTCAGAGGACCTGAACACTGAAGCTTTCTTT. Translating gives CASSEDLNTEAFF. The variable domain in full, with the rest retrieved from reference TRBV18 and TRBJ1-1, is NAGVMQNPRHLVRRRGQEARLRCSPMKGHSHVYWYRQLPEEGLKFMVYLQKENIIDESGMPKERFSAEFPKEGPSILRIQQVVRGDSAAYFCASSEDLNTEAFFGQGTRLTVV.

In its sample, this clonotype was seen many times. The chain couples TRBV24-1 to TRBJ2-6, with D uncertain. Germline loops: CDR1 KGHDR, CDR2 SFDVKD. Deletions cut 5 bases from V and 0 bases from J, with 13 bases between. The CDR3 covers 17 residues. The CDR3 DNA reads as TGTGCCACCAGTGGGCCAGATCCTACCTCTGGGGCCAACGTCCTGACTTTC. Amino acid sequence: CATSGPDPTSGANVLTF.

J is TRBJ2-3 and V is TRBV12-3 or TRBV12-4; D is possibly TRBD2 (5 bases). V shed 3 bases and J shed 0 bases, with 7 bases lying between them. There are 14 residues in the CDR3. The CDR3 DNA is TGTGCCAGCAGTTTTGAGGGTAGCACAGATACGCAGTATTTT. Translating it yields CASSFEGSTDTQYF.

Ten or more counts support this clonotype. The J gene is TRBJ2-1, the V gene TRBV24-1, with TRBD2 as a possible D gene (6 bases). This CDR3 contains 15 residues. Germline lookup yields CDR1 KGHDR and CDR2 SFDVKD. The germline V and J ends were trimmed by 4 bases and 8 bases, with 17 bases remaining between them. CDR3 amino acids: CATSDAATSTDEQFF. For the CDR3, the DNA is TGTGCCACCAGTGACGCGGCAACTAGCACGGATGAGCAGTTCTTC.

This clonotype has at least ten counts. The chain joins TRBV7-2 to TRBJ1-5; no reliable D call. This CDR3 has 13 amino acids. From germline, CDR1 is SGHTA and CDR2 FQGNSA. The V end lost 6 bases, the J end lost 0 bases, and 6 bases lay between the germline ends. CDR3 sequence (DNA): TGTGCCAGCAGGGGATATAGCAATCAGCCCCAGCATTTT. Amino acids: CASRGYSNQPQHF.

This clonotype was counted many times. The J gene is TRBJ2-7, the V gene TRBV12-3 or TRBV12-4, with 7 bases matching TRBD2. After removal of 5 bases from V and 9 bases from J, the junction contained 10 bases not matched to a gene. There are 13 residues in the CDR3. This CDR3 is CASSPGGIMTQYF. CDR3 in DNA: TGTGCCAGCAGTCCCGGGGGGATAATGACGCAGTACTTC.